The subject of this entry is one T cell receptor (beta chain). Its antigen is unknown. Sample-barcoded 5' priming and a J-beta primer mix drove a second PCR of about 7 to 12 cycles. In TCRdb, the 5' RACE reads were re-called with MiXCR into one record per CDR3 protein. The top ten clones hold about 11% of a sample with approximately 1.5 million distinct CDR3 sequences, around 36% of them seen once. This entry is derived from a study of blood T cells in healthy people across ages. V lost 3 bases and J lost 4; bases outside the gene matches: 8. The CDR3 covers 16 residues. Per the germline V gene, CDR1 is MGHRA and CDR2 is YSYEKL. Samples each yielded at least 6 micrograms of total RNA. Study results and caveats: Any changes in expanded clonotypes were possibly confounded, as donor CMV status remained unknown.

The sequence derives from a woman aged 25-40 years in good health. The sequencing input was blood. The V call is TRBV4-1, the J call TRBJ2-7; 11 positions agree with TRBD1. CDR3 in amino acids: CASSQGGQGALYEQYF. As DNA, the CDR3 is TGCGCCAGCAGCCAGGGAGGACAGGGGGCTTTATACGAGCAGTACTTC.